This TCR beta chain was recorded in a study of blood T cell repertoires in COVID-19. Across the study: The United States, Italy and Spain supplied acute and convalescent COVID-19 samples.

Study processing details: Amplifying reference gene primers gave estimates of nucleated cell counts. Data came from immunoSEQ multiplex PCR; TCRdb stores just in-frame clones and leaves some out. V and J calls and clone size are copied from that table; D and trimming were computed from the DNA. The data contain a few hundred thousand clones, about nine tenths of them singletons. Enrolled through a virtual design, the participants were between roughly 18 and 95 years of age and came from some 25 US areas. Participant-given clinical history determined each cohort assignment. This CDR3 has 16 residues. Germline CDR1 and CDR2: SNHLY and FYNNEI. V lost 3 bases, J lost 5 bases, and 19 bases lay in between.

The chain joins TRBV2 to TRBJ1-2, with D possibly matching TRBD1 (5 bases). The sequence was collected from a human donor in a cohort exposed to, infected with or recovered from COVID-19 (not recorded which). The donor label of this sample is uncertain. The source material was PBMCs or T cells enriched from blood (not recorded which). The CDR3 nucleotides are TGTGCCAGCAGTGATACGGGCAGGGCCGTCCGGTATGGCTACACCTTC. Translation: CASSDTGRAVRYGYTF.